Below, 9 T cell receptor beta chains from the same sample are listed, as sequenced in a study of CD8 T cells in Susac syndrome. Roughly 0.45 to 1 ug RNA was reverse transcribed with random hexamers. TCRdb independently ran MiXCR on the immunoSEQ multiplex PCR reads; one entry per CDR3 protein. The repertoire holds 190,000 or so distinct CDR3 sequences, 90% to 95% seen once, with around 0.085% in the top ten. What was sequenced was CD4+ T cells from PBMCs. These receptors originate from a human donor with multiple sclerosis.

The V gene is TRBV12-3 or TRBV12-4, the J gene TRBJ1-6; 9 nucleotides agree with TRBD1. The J segment lost 7 bases and the V segment lost 4 bases, leaving 2 bases of the junction unmatched. This CDR3 comprises 14 residues. CDR3 sequence: CASSSQGANSPLHF. CDR3 nucleotides: TGTGCCAGCAGTTCACAGGGGGCCAATTCACCCCTCCACTTT.

On this clonotype: An end of the junction does not agree with germline; a read error may underlie this. The chain has TRBV2 and TRBJ2-7; tentative D call: TRBD1 (5 bases). CDR3 size: 10 residues. Germline values: CDR1 SNHLY, CDR2 FYNNEI. CDR3 DNA: TGTGCCAGCAGTCTGGACACGTTGAGCTTC. Its protein product is CASSLDTLSF.

The chain combines TRBV20-1 with TRBJ2-5; no firm D call. V gave up 3 bases and J gave up 2 bases, with 10 bases separating them. This CDR3 is 13 amino acids long. CDR1 is DFQATT, CDR2 SNEGSKA, per germline (reference sequence). CDR3 region: CSASNGAQETQYF. The CDR3 coding sequence is TGCAGTGCTAGTAACGGCGCGCAAGAGACCCAGTACTTC.

The rearrangement uses TRBV15 and TRBJ1-1, with D perhaps matching TRBD1 (5 bases). Germline V gene sequence: CDR1 LNHNV, CDR2 YYDKDF (reference sequence). CDR3 size: 15 residues. V gave up 8 bases and J gave up 2 bases, with 18 bases separating them. The CDR3 coding sequence is TGTGCCACCTCAACACGGACACCCGGTAACACTGAAGCTTTCTTT. It specifies CATSTRTPGNTEAFF.

The J gene is TRBJ2-5, the V gene TRBV7-9; possibly TRBD1 for D (7 bases). The V gene lost 5 bases and the J gene lost 1 base, with 14 bases spanning the gap. CDR1 and CDR2 (germline): SEHNR, FQNEAQ (reference sequence). The CDR3 sequence is 15 residues long. The CDR3: CASSIRQGGQETQYF. The CDR3 DNA reads as TGTGCCAGCAGCATTCGACAGGGAGGCCAAGAGACCCAGTACTTC.

The chain combines TRBV5-1 with TRBJ2-7; maybe TRBD1 (6 bases). V was cut by 4 bases and J by 6 bases, with 11 bases left in between. The CDR3 is made up of 12 amino acids. Germline-derived CDR1 and CDR2 are SGHRS and YFSETQ. The CDR3 region is CASSDTGPEQYF. The CDR3, as DNA: TGCGCCAGCAGCGACACAGGGCCCGAGCAGTACTTC.

This chain uses TRBV3-1 with TRBJ1-2, with D tentatively TRBD1 (6 bases). V was clipped by 1 base and J by 0 bases, with 9 bases between them. From germline, CDR1 is LGHDT and CDR2 YNNKEL (reference sequence). This CDR3 spans 15 amino acids. This CDR3 reads CASSQAGAANYGYTF. The CDR3 nucleotides read TGTGCCAGCAGCCAAGCGGGGGCGGCTAACTATGGCTACACCTTC.

The chain links TRBV2 to TRBJ2-7; D unclear. CDR1 is SNHLY, CDR2 FYNNEI, per germline. The V end lost 4 bases, the J end lost 7 bases, and 17 bases lay between the germline ends. This CDR3 is 14 amino acids long. The chain's CDR3 is CASSVQTDHEEQYF. DNA of the CDR3: TGTGCCAGCAGTGTACAGACCGACCATGAGGAGCAGTACTTC.

The gene calls are TRBV12-5 and TRBJ2-7; 8 bases line up with TRBD1. Trimming at V came to 6 bases and at J to 6 bases, leaving 10 bases not matched to a gene. Germline V gene sequence: CDR1 LGHNT, CDR2 FRNRAP. CDR3 size: 14 residues. This CDR3 is CASGLDRAYSEQYF. In DNA, the CDR3 is TGTGCTAGTGGCCTGGACAGGGCGTACAGCGAGCAGTACTTC.